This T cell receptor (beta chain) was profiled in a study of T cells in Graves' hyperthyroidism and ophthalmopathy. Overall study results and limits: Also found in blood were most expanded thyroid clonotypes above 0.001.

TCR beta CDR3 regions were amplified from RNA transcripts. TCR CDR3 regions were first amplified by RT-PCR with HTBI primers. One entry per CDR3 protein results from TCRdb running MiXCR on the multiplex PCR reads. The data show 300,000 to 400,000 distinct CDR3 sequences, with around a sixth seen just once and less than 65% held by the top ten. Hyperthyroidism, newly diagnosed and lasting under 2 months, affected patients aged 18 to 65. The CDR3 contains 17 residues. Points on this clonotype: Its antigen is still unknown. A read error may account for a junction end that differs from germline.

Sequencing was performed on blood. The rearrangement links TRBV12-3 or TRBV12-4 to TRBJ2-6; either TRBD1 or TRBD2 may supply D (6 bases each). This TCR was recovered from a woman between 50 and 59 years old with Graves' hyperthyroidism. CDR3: CASGGGTGTSGANVLAF. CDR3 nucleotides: TGTGCCAGCGGAGGGGGGACGGGGACCTCTGGGGCCAACGTCCTGGCTTTC.